Detailed here is one TCR beta chain. This may stem from a read error, because a much larger clone lies one nucleotide away. The data were obtained in a study of tumor-infiltrating lymphocytes in primary liver carcinoma. In the study overall: Patients, male and female, were 30 to 69 years old. Lesions, classed as T1-T3 N0M0, spanned about 4 to 11 cm across.

TCR beta cDNA was prepared out of 500 ng total RNA by means of a constant-region primer. Three nested multiplex PCR rounds of slightly modified ARM-PCR generated TCR beta libraries. TCRdb called the multiplex PCR reads again in MiXCR, with one record for every CDR3 protein. The repertoire has some 120,000 distinct CDR3 sequences, 65% of them found once; the top ten carry about a tenth. From roughly 20-30 mg of unsorted bulk tissue, DNA and RNA were co-extracted together. This TCR came from a woman between 55 and 75 years old with primary liver carcinoma and hepatitis B virus infection. The sample comprised liver tumor tissue from sampling region 1. The subset here: tumor region T1, superior pole.

The DNA of the CDR3 is TGCGGCGTTGACCGATCCTCGGGTCAGGATATCACAGATACGCAGTATTTT. Its protein is CGVDRSSGQDITDTQYF. The rearrangement links TRBV29-1 to TRBJ2-3; D call uncertain. In germline, CDR1 is SQVTM, CDR2 ANQGSEA. The CDR3 covers 17 residues.